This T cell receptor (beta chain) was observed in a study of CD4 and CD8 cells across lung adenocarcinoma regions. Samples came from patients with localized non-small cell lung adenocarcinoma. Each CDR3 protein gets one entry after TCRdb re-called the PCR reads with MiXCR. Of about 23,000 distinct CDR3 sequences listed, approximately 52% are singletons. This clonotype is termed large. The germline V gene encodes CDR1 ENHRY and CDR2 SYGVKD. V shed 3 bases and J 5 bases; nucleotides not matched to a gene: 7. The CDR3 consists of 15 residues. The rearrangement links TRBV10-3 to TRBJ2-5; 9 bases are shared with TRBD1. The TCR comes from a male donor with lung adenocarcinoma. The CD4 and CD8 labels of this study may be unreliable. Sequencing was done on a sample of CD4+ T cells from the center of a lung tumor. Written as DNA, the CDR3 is TGTGCCATCAGTGAAAAGACAGGGGGAGGGGAGACCCAGTACTTC. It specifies CAISEKTGGGETQYF.